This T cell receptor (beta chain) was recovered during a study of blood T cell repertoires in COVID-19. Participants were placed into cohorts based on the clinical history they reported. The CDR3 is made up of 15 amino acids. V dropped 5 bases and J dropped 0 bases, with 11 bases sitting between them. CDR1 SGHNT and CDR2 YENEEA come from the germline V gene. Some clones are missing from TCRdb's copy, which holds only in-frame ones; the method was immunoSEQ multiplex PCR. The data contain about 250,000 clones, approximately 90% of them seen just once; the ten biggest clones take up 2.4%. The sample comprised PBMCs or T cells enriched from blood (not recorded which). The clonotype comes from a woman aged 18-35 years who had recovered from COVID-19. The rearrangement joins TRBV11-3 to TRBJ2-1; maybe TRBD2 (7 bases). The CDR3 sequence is CASSHGGPSYNEQFF. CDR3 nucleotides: TGTGCCAGCAGCCACGGGGGGCCCTCCTACAATGAGCAGTTCTTC. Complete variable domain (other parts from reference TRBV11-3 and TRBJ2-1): EAGVVQSPRYKIIEKKQPVAFWCNPISGHNTLYWYLQNLGQGPELLIRYENEEAVDDSQLPKDRFSAERLKGVDSTLKIQPAELGDSAVYLCASSHGGPSYNEQFFGPGTRLTVL.